Below, one T cell receptor (beta chain) is given with its context. The library tagged each cDNA molecule with unique molecular identifiers. From the RACE reads, TCRdb called clonotypes with MiXCR, one entry per CDR3 protein. The sample records a few hundred thousand distinct CDR3 sequences, about 5% being singletons. This CDR3 has 15 residues. Trimming cost V 5 bases and J 2 bases, with 15 bases left between them. Germline assignment: CDR1 MNHEY and CDR2 SVGAGI. The source of the sample is a study of human T cells and chemical hapten exposure. Time point in this sample: pre-sensitization, week 0. Noted treatment: therapeutic diphenylcyclopropenone sensitization with weekly scalp DPC. People who gave samples had alopecia, were 18 to 70 years old, and were suitable for DPC.

The chain links TRBV6-5 to TRBJ2-5; tentatively, D is TRBD1 (6 bases). This clonotype originated in a woman in her late teens or twenties with alopecia areata. Some clones in this sample may be carry-over from other donors' samples. The sample here was whole blood, taken in connection with sensitization to the hapten diphenylcyclopropenone (DPC). As DNA, the CDR3 is TGTGCCAGCAGTCTTCACATGACAGGACAAGAGACCCAGTACTTC. Its translation is CASSLHMTGQETQYF.